The 5 T cell receptor beta chains listed next were all sequenced from one sample in a study of long-term antiretroviral therapy in people with HIV. Assay version v3.0 of immunoSEQ was used, and it was run at survey level. Libraries were prepared by immunoSEQ multiplex PCR; TCRdb keeps only in-frame clonotypes and omits some of them. The sample has roughly 33,000 clones, around three quarters seen once. The source material was unsorted PBMCs, sampled 2 years after starting antiretroviral therapy. All receptors come from a woman in her fifties or sixties with HIV.

This chain joins TRBV30 and TRBJ2-5, with D possibly being TRBD2 (6 bases). The germline CDR1 and CDR2 sequences are GTSNPN and SVGIG (reference sequence). The CDR3 has 13 residues. Trimming cost V 8 bases and J 5 bases, with 18 bases left between them. CDR3 sequence reads: CARGALEIETQYF. In DNA form, the CDR3 reads TGTGCCCGCGGGGCCCTCGAGATCGAGACCCAGTACTTC.

The chain couples TRBV30 to TRBJ1-5; D gene ambiguous. Per the germline V gene, CDR1 is GTSNPN and CDR2 is SVGIG (reference sequence). CDR3 length equals 12 residues. Deletions cut 6 bases from V and 4 bases from J, with 10 bases between. CDR3 sequence: CACDVGNQPQHF. CDR3 coding DNA: TGTGCCTGCGACGTTGGGAATCAGCCCCAGCATTTT.

The chain couples TRBV18 to TRBJ1-4, with D unresolved. This CDR3 spans 14 amino acids. Trimming stripped 2 bases from V and 3 bases from J, with 7 bases between. Per germline, CDR1 KGHSH and CDR2 LQKENI. The CDR3 bases are TGTGCCAGCTCACCAGTAGGGTCTAATGAAAAACTGTTTTTT. Translating it yields CASSPVGSNEKLFF.

The chain uses TRBV30 and TRBJ1-1; 7 bases align to TRBD1. The CDR3 length is 17 residues. Germline V gene data show CDR1 as GTSNPN and CDR2 as SVGIG (reference sequence). V shed 1 base and J 4 bases; nucleotides not matched to a gene: 15. The CDR3 loop is CAWSAGQARGRVTEAFF. CDR3 nucleotides: TGTGCCTGGAGTGCTGGACAGGCGCGAGGGCGGGTCACTGAAGCTTTCTTT. The full variable domain, its missing parts supplied by reference TRBV30 and TRBJ1-1, is SQTIHQWPATLVQPVGSPLSLECTVEGTSNPNLYWYRQAAGRGLQLLFYSVGIGQISSEVPQNLSASRPQDRQFILSSKKLLLSDSGFYLCAWSAGQARGRVTEAFFGQGTRLTVV.

This chain joins TRBV5-6 and TRBJ1-2, with no clear D. Germline V gene sequence: CDR1 SGHDT, CDR2 YYEEEE. V dropped 0 bases and J dropped 8 bases, with 8 bases sitting between them. The length of the CDR3 is 12 residues. This CDR3 is CASSLVLLGYTF. For the CDR3, the DNA is TGTGCCAGCAGCTTGGTTTTGCTCGGCTACACCTTC.